The 32 T cell receptor beta chains given below trace back to one sample, sequenced in a study of shared clonotypes between healthy human individuals. TCRdb keeps only in-frame clones here, not all; method: immunoSEQ multiplex PCR. The sample records 2 million to 3 million clones, 90% to 95% being singletons. The sample consisted of naive CD4+ T cells sorted from blood. Subset: CD45RA+ positively selected. All receptors derive from a man younger than 35 in good health.

This rearrangement joins TRBV7-2 to TRBJ2-5; 11 nucleotides align to TRBD2. J gave up 1 base and V 5 bases, and 9 bases lay outside the gene matches. Germline CDR1 SGHTA, CDR2 FQGNSA. The CDR3 runs to 17 residues. Here the CDR3 reads CASSLNPLAGGQETQYF. CDR3 DNA: TGTGCCAGCAGCCTTAATCCTCTAGCGGGAGGCCAAGAGACCCAGTACTTC.

The rearrangement links TRBV11-1 to TRBJ1-3, with D unclear. This CDR3 region has 14 residues. With 1 base removed from V and 8 bases from J, the gap between germline ends came to 12 bases. In germline, CDR1 is SGHAT, CDR2 FQDESV (reference sequence). CDR3 region: CASSLGHGGDTIYF. CDR3 in DNA: TGTGCCAGCAGCTTAGGACATGGCGGAGACACCATATATTTT. Full variable domain (remainder filled in from reference TRBV11-1 and TRBJ1-3): EAEVAQSPRYKITEKSQAVAFWCDPISGHATLYWYRQILGQGPELLVQFQDESVVDDSQLPKDRFSAERLKGVDSTLKIQPAELGDSAMYLCASSLGHGGDTIYFGEGSWLTVV.

The gene calls are TRBV5-1 and TRBJ2-5, with D possibly matching TRBD2 (5 bases). The V gene's germline CDR1 is SGHRS and CDR2 YFSETQ. Trimming cost V 3 bases and J 3 bases, with 9 bases left between them. The CDR3 sequence is 13 residues long. The CDR3 DNA follows: TGCGCCAGCAGCTCGATCGGGGAAGAGACCCAGTACTTC. It is translated as CASSSIGEETQYF.

V is TRBV30 and J is TRBJ2-7; D not certain. The CDR3 runs to 12 residues. V lost 2 bases, J lost 2 bases, and 7 bases lay in between. The V gene's germline CDR1 is GTSNPN and CDR2 SVGIG (reference sequence). CDR3 residues: CAWSPWAYEQYF. In nucleotides, the CDR3 is TGTGCCTGGAGTCCTTGGGCCTACGAGCAGTACTTC.

For this clone: Within the sample, other DNA sequences also encode this same CDR3. The gene calls are TRBV2 and TRBJ1-4; perhaps TRBD1 as D (6 bases). CDR3 length: 14 residues. Germline loops: CDR1 SNHLY, CDR2 FYNNEI. V lost 6 bases, J lost 7 bases, and 15 bases lay in between. The CDR3 DNA sequence: TGTGCCAGCAGCGTACAGGGAGGGGGTGAAAAACTGTTTTTT. Translating gives CASSVQGGGEKLFF.

The chain uses TRBV6-1 and TRBJ1-3; TRBD1 matches at 9 bases. Germline CDR1 reads MNHNS; CDR2 reads SASEGT. V lost 4 bases and J lost 3; bases outside the gene matches: 10. CDR3 size: 17 residues. Here the CDR3 reads CASSGGLQGAYGNTIYF. CDR3 coding DNA: TGTGCCAGCAGTGGAGGTCTACAGGGGGCGTATGGAAACACCATATATTTT.

The chain links TRBV7-9 to TRBJ1-5; possibly TRBD1 for D (6 bases). The CDR3 contains 15 residues. Germline CDR1 reads SEHNR; CDR2 reads FQNEAQ (reference sequence). Deletions cut 3 bases from V and 3 bases from J, with 12 bases between. The CDR3 coding sequence is TGTGCCAGCAGCTTCTCGGGGGGGGCCAATCAGCCCCAGCATTTT. It specifies CASSFSGGANQPQHF.

The V gene is TRBV27, the J gene TRBJ2-7, with D perhaps TRBD2 (5 bases). This CDR3 region has 15 residues. The V end was cut by 6 bases, the J end by 1 base, with 16 bases between. Germline-derived CDR1 and CDR2 are MNHEY and SMNVEV (reference sequence). For the CDR3, the DNA is TGTGCCAGCAGAGATAGGGCGGGTCCATCCTACGAGCAGTACTTC. This encodes CASRDRAGPSYEQYF.

This clone was counted a single time. The V and J genes are TRBV4-1 and TRBJ2-1, with 8 bases identical to TRBD2. The CDR3 covers 15 residues. The germline gives CDR1 MGHRA, CDR2 YSYEKL. V lost 2 bases, J lost 7 bases, and 7 bases stayed unmatched. The CDR3 reads CASSQQGLAWNEQFF. CDR3 nucleotides: TGCGCCAGCAGCCAACAAGGACTAGCATGGAATGAGCAGTTCTTC.

The V gene is TRBV5-1, the J gene TRBJ2-5; 7 bases map to TRBD2. CDR3 size: 16 residues. V shed 0 bases and J 2 bases; nucleotides not matched to a gene: 7. The germline V gene has CDR1 SGHRS and CDR2 YFSETQ. Here the CDR3 reads CASSLGPPGGQETQYF. CDR3 DNA sequence: TGCGCCAGCAGCTTGGGCCCCCCCGGGGGGCAAGAGACCCAGTACTTC.

This clone showed up just a few times. Additional DNA sequences in this sample encode the identical CDR3. V is TRBV18 and J is TRBJ1-5; 9 nucleotides align to TRBD1. The CDR3 has 14 amino acids. Germline CDR1 is KGHSH and CDR2 is LQKENI. V shed 2 bases, J shed 6 bases, and the junction held 2 bases outside the gene matches. This chain's CDR3 is CASSPGQGSQPQHF. CDR3 DNA: TGTGCCAGCTCACCAGGACAGGGGAGTCAGCCCCAGCATTTT.

A remark on this clone: In the same sample, other DNA sequences code for this CDR3. The chain recombines TRBV18 with TRBJ2-7; 10 bases align to TRBD1. From germline, CDR1 is KGHSH and CDR2 LQKENI. The CDR3 runs 15 residues. Trimming removed 0 bases from V and 5 bases from J; junction bases left unmatched: 4. The CDR3 here is CASSPPSGTGDEQYF. CDR3 nucleotides: TGTGCCAGCTCACCACCGTCCGGGACAGGGGACGAGCAGTACTTC. The full variable domain, with the rest looked up from reference TRBV18 and TRBJ2-7, is NAGVMQNPRHLVRRRGQEARLRCSPMKGHSHVYWYRQLPEEGLKFMVYLQKENIIDESGMPKERFSAEFPKEGPSILRIQQVVRGDSAAYFCASSPPSGTGDEQYFGPGTRLTVT.

Note on this clone: Other DNA sequences in the sample encode the same CDR3. This sequence joins TRBV20-1 and TRBJ1-1; tentatively, D is TRBD1 (5 bases). The CDR3 covers 11 residues. Germline V gives CDR1 DFQATT, CDR2 SNEGSKA (reference sequence). The ends were cut back, 7 bases at V and 3 bases at J, with 9 bases in the middle. Here the CDR3 reads CSVGGDTEAFF. For the CDR3, the DNA is TGCAGTGTTGGAGGGGACACTGAAGCTTTCTTT.

This clone has only one observation. CDR3 sequence: CASSAKSAEQFF. The CDR3 DNA follows: TGTGCCAGCAGCGCTAAGTCGGCCGAGCAGTTCTTC. The J gene is TRBJ2-1, the V gene TRBV9; D is uncertain. CDR3 size: 12 residues. Germline V gene data show CDR1 as SGDLS and CDR2 as YYNGEE. V was cut by 3 bases and J by 10 bases, with 11 bases left in between.

This rearrangement joins TRBV18 to TRBJ1-1; tentative D call: TRBD1 (5 bases). Per the germline V gene, CDR1 is KGHSH and CDR2 is LQKENI. Between the trimmed V and J ends, which lost 5 bases and 1 base, there was a span of 11 bases. The length of the CDR3 is 14 residues. CDR3 protein: CASSGVRGNTEAFF. The CDR3 bases are TGTGCCAGCTCAGGCGTGAGGGGGAACACTGAAGCTTTCTTT.

This chain connects TRBV10-3 to TRBJ2-3, with unresolved D. CDR1 ENHRY and CDR2 SYGVKD come from the germline V gene. The ends were cut back, 5 bases at V and 4 bases at J, with 19 bases in the middle. CDR3 length: 16 residues. The CDR3 DNA sequence: TGTGCCATCAGTCCCTTGGACCCCGGATCGTCAGATACGCAGTATTTT. Encoded protein: CAISPLDPGSSDTQYF.

This chain connects TRBV19 to TRBJ2-3, with D perhaps matching TRBD1 or TRBD2 (5 bases each). The CDR3 extends over 16 amino acids. V was pared by 5 bases and J by 0 bases, with 15 bases between. Germline CDR1 LNHDA, CDR2 SQIVND (reference sequence). CDR3 residues: CASSSYGTPSTDTQYF. Written as DNA, the CDR3 is TGTGCCAGTAGTTCATACGGGACCCCCAGCACAGATACGCAGTATTTT.

This clone has a single count. The chain's CDR3 is CASIWDTDTQYF. In nucleotides, the CDR3 is TGTGCCAGCATATGGGACACAGATACGCAGTATTTT. The rearrangement joins TRBV25-1 to TRBJ2-3; D is ambiguous. Germline lookup yields CDR1 MGHDK and CDR2 SYGVNS. Deletions cut 7 bases from V and 2 bases from J, with 7 bases between. This CDR3 is built from 12 residues. Combining the CDR3 with reference TRBV25-1 and TRBJ2-3 gives the whole variable domain EADIYQTPRYLVIGTGKKITLECSQTMGHDKMYWYQQDPGMELHLIHYSYGVNSTEKGDLSSESTVSRIRTEHFPLTLESARPSHTSQYLCASIWDTDTQYFGPGTRLTVL.

The chain employs TRBV4-2 and TRBJ1-6, with 7 bases that match TRBD1. The CDR3 consists of 18 residues. J lost 9 bases, V lost 0 bases, and 14 bases had no gene match. CDR1 is LGHNA, CDR2 YNFKEQ, per germline. CDR3 sequence: CASSQDRNIDREISPLHF. The CDR3 DNA follows: TGTGCCAGCAGCCAAGATCGAAACATCGACAGGGAGATTTCACCCCTCCACTTT.

V usage is TRBV30 and J usage is TRBJ2-1, with TRBD2 identical over 10 bases. The CDR3 covers 13 residues. The V gene's germline CDR1 is GTSNPN and CDR2 SVGIG (reference sequence). With 2 bases clipped from V and 9 bases from J, the junction kept 4 bases outside the gene matches. CDR3 DNA: TGTGCCTGGAGTCTAGCGGGAGTCAGTGAGCAGTTCTTC. Its protein product is CAWSLAGVSEQFF.

This clone came up once. The chain employs TRBV10-3 and TRBJ1-1, with D possibly being TRBD1 (6 bases). The CDR3 spans 13 residues. Germline-derived CDR1 and CDR2 are ENHRY and SYGVKD. Deletions cut 10 bases from V and 1 base from J, with 13 bases between. In DNA form, the CDR3 reads TGTGCCACCAATCAGGGGCCGAACACTGAAGCTTTCTTT. Translating it yields CATNQGPNTEAFF.

In regard to this clone: Other nucleotide sequences in the sample specify the same CDR3. V usage is TRBV5-1 and J usage is TRBJ1-1; D ambiguous. This CDR3 spans 14 amino acids. CDR1 and CDR2 from the germline V gene are SGHRS and YFSETQ. Between the trimmed V and J ends, which lost 1 base and 0 bases, there was a span of 7 bases. The CDR3 region has the DNA TGCGCCAGCAGCTTGCCGGGCATGAACACTGAAGCTTTCTTT. Translation gives CASSLPGMNTEAFF.

The chain employs TRBV6-5 and TRBJ1-2, with 7 bases lining up with TRBD1. Trimming at V came to 6 bases and at J to 0 bases, leaving 1 base not matched to a gene. Per the germline V gene, CDR1 is MNHEY and CDR2 is SVGAGI. The CDR3 covers 13 residues. The CDR3: CASRGQANYGYTF. DNA of the CDR3: TGTGCCAGCAGAGGACAGGCTAACTATGGCTACACCTTC.

This clone was picked up one time. V usage is TRBV5-1 and J usage is TRBJ2-3, with TRBD1 identical over 8 bases. Germline-derived CDR1 and CDR2 are SGHRS and YFSETQ. This CDR3 has 16 residues. V shed 0 bases and J 5 bases; nucleotides not matched to a gene: 8. The CDR3 here is CASSLGGAGGIDTQYF. The CDR3 nucleotides read TGCGCCAGCAGCTTGGGAGGGGCAGGGGGCATAGATACGCAGTATTTT.

This chain uses TRBV28 with TRBJ2-1; TRBD1 is a possible D gene (6 bases). CDR1 and CDR2 from the germline V gene are MDHEN and SYDVKM. The CDR3 loop spans 17 amino acids. V lost 4 bases and J 4 bases, leaving 20 bases between the germline ends. The CDR3 nucleotides read TGTGCCAGCAGTTCTGCCCAAGGGGGATGGGTTTACAATGAGCAGTTCTTC. This sequence encodes CASSSAQGGWVYNEQFF.

The chain links TRBV4-1 to TRBJ1-4, with a possible D match to TRBD1 (5 bases). The CDR3 covers 17 residues. V gave up 0 bases and J gave up 7 bases, with 18 bases separating them. Germline loops: CDR1 MGHRA, CDR2 YSYEKL. The CDR3 DNA reads as TGCGCCAGCAGCCAAGATCTAGGGGCCCTCGTTGCTGAAAAACTGTTTTTT. As protein: CASSQDLGALVAEKLFF.

V and J are TRBV5-1 and TRBJ2-1; 9 nucleotides agree with TRBD2. Losses at the gene ends were 4 bases for V and 0 bases for J; bases not matched to a gene: 5. There are 16 residues in the CDR3. The germline V gene encodes CDR1 SGHRS and CDR2 YFSETQ. CDR3 nucleotides: TGCGCCAGCAGCAGGGCTAGCGGGGCCTCCTACAATGAGCAGTTCTTC. It specifies CASSRASGASYNEQFF.

The CDR3 here is CASSLAGAGANYGYTF. DNA of the CDR3: TGTGCCAGCAGCTTGGCCGGGGCGGGAGCTAACTATGGCTACACCTTC. V and J are TRBV5-4 and TRBJ1-2; the D gene is possibly TRBD1 (5 bases). CDR1 SGHNT and CDR2 YYREEE come from the germline V gene (reference sequence). Trimming took off 0 bases at V and 0 bases at J, with 12 bases between the two ends. This CDR3 is 16 amino acids long.

The chain uses TRBV4-1 and TRBJ2-5; 7 bases agree with TRBD1. Germline CDR1 is MGHRA and CDR2 is YSYEKL. The CDR3 is 15 amino acids. With 2 bases clipped from V and 1 base from J, the junction kept 4 bases outside the gene matches. CDR3 bases: TGCGCCAGCAGCCAAACGACAGGGATCCAAGAGACCCAGTACTTC. Translated: CASSQTTGIQETQYF.

The gene calls are TRBV9 and TRBJ2-3; 8 bases align to TRBD2. Germline-derived CDR1 and CDR2 are SGDLS and YYNGEE. J gave up 3 bases and V 0 bases, and 9 bases lay outside the gene matches. This CDR3 spans 17 amino acids. The CDR3 sequence is CASSVGRSGRTTDTQYF. The CDR3 coding sequence is TGTGCCAGCAGCGTAGGAAGGAGCGGGAGAACGACAGATACGCAGTATTTT.

With regard to this clone: Distinct nucleotide sequences in the sample also encode this CDR3. The rearrangement joins TRBV18 to TRBJ2-1, with 8 bases identical to TRBD2. The germline V gene encodes CDR1 KGHSH and CDR2 LQKENI. The CDR3 has 15 residues. V lost 2 bases, J lost 3 bases, and 3 bases stayed unmatched. CDR3 bases: TGTGCCAGCTCACCAGGGGCGGGAGGCTACAATGAGCAGTTCTTC. Translation gives CASSPGAGGYNEQFF.

The rearrangement joins TRBV5-1 to TRBJ2-2, with TRBD2 matching 12 bases. Germline loops: CDR1 SGHRS, CDR2 YFSETQ. This CDR3 region has 16 residues. After removal of 4 bases from V and 5 bases from J, the junction contained 6 bases not matched to a gene. The CDR3 protein is CASSPRTSGITGELFF. As DNA, the CDR3 is TGCGCCAGCAGCCCCAGGACTAGCGGGATAACCGGGGAGCTGTTTTTT. The complete variable domain, with remaining parts taken from reference TRBV5-1 and TRBJ2-2, reads KAGVTQTPRYLIKTRGQQVTLSCSPISGHRSVSWYQQTPGQGLQFLFEYFSETQRNKGNFPGRFSGRQFSNSRSEMNVSTLELGDSALYLCASSPRTSGITGELFFGEGSRLTVL.